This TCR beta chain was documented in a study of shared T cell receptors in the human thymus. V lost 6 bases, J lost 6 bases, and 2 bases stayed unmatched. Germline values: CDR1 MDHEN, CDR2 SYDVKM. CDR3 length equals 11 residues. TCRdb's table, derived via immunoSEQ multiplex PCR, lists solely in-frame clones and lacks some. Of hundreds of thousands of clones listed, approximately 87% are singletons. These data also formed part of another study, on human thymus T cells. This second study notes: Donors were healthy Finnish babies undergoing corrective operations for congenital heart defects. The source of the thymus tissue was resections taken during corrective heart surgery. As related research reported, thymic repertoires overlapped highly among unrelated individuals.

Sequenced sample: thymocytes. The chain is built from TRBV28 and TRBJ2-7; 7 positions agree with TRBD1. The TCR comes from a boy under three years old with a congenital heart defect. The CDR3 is CASRTGIEQYF. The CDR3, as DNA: TGTGCCAGCAGGACAGGGATCGAGCAGTACTTC.